The 9 T cell receptor beta chains below all came from one sample that was sequenced in a study of blood T cell repertoires in COVID-19. Here immunoSEQ multiplex PCR was the method, and the copy in TCRdb shows in-frame clones only, minus some. The sample records some 240,000 clones, about 90% being singletons. What was sequenced was peripheral blood. The receptors were sampled from a man in his sixties who had recovered from COVID-19.

V is TRBV5-8 and J is TRBJ1-6; the D gene is possibly TRBD1 (6 bases). V was shortened by 1 base and J by 7 bases, with 15 bases between the two germline ends. CDR3 size: 16 residues. Germline-derived CDR1 and CDR2 are SGHTS and YDEGEE. Written as DNA, the CDR3 is TGTGCCAGCAGCTTGATTCCAGGGGCGGGCAATTCACCCCTCCACTTT. Translation gives CASSLIPGAGNSPLHF. The full variable domain, with the rest looked up from reference TRBV5-8 and TRBJ1-6, is EAGVTQSPTHLIKTRGQQATLRCSPISGHTSVYWYQQALGLGLQFLLWYDEGEERNRGNFPPRFSGRQFPNYSSELNVNALELEDSALYLCASSLIPGAGNSPLHFGNGTRLTVT.

The chain is built from TRBV6-5 and TRBJ1-5; D might be TRBD1 (5 bases). V was clipped by 4 bases and J by 9 bases, with 16 bases between them. Looked up from germline, CDR1 is MNHEY and CDR2 is SVGAGI. The CDR3 totals 14 residues. DNA for the CDR3: TGTGCCAGCAGTTTGGGACTTTGGGGAGGGCCCCAGCATTTT. Amino acid sequence: CASSLGLWGGPQHF.

The rearrangement uses TRBV7-6 and TRBJ2-2; D possibly corresponds to TRBD2 (6 bases). The V and J ends lost 5 bases and 4 bases respectively, with 14 bases between them. The CDR3 has 15 amino acids. CDR1 and CDR2 from the germline V gene are SGHVS and FNYEAQ. CDR3 sequence: CASSGEAGTTGELFF. The CDR3 DNA follows: TGTGCCAGCAGCGGGGAGGCAGGGACCACCGGGGAGCTGTTTTTT.

The table lists this clone with a count of one. This chain uses TRBV10-3 with TRBJ2-1, with D tentatively TRBD2 (6 bases). This CDR3 spans 14 amino acids. Trimming pared 5 bases from V and 8 bases from J, leaving 16 bases between. Germline values: CDR1 ENHRY, CDR2 SYGVKD. The CDR3 nucleotides read TGTGCCATCAGTAGCGGGTCGGAGAGGGATGAGCAGTTCTTC. It translates to CAISSGSERDEQFF.

The chain is built from TRBV3-1 (or the pseudogene TRBV3-2) and TRBJ2-7; 9 nucleotides agree with TRBD1. The CDR3 consists of 14 residues. V lost 5 bases and J lost 2; bases outside the gene matches: 4. Germline lookup yields CDR1 LGHDT and CDR2 YNNKEL (reference sequence). The CDR3 spells CASSTGTGTYEQYF. Here the CDR3 DNA reads TGTGCCAGCAGCACCGGGACAGGGACCTACGAGCAGTACTTC.

V usage is TRBV9 and J usage is TRBJ2-5; 14 positions match TRBD2. There are 15 residues in the CDR3. The germline V gene has CDR1 SGDLS and CDR2 YYNGEE. V was pared by 4 bases and J by 4 bases, with 3 bases of the junction left unmatched. The CDR3 protein is CASSFGLAGGETQYF. The CDR3 DNA reads TGTGCCAGCAGCTTTGGACTAGCGGGGGGAGAGACCCAGTACTTC.

This chain links TRBV19 with TRBJ2-7; TRBD1 agrees at 9 bases. This CDR3 has 16 residues. With 11 bases clipped from V and 2 bases from J, the junction kept 16 bases outside the gene matches. Germline V gene data show CDR1 as LNHDA and CDR2 as SQIVND (reference sequence). In nucleotides, the CDR3 is TGTGCCGGGAAGACGTTTTCAGGGACAGGGCCCTACGAGCAGTACTTC. Residues: CAGKTFSGTGPYEQYF. The variable domain in full, completed from reference TRBV19 and TRBJ2-7, reads DGGITQSPKYLFRKEGQNVTLSCEQNLNHDAMYWYRQDPGQGLRLIYYSQIVNDFQKGDIAEGYSVSREKKESFPLTVTSAQKNPTAFYLCAGKTFSGTGPYEQYFGPGTRLTVT.

The rearrangement uses TRBV19 and TRBJ1-5; a weak D match, TRBD1 (6 bases). CDR3 length equals 13 residues. Trimming removed 6 bases from V and 5 bases from J, with 11 bases in between. Germline V lookup: CDR1 LNHDA, CDR2 SQIVND (reference sequence). CDR3 sequence (DNA): TGTGCCAGTAGGGACAGAGGGGATCAGCCCCAGCATTTT. Protein product: CASRDRGDQPQHF.

The gene calls are TRBV9 and TRBJ1-2, with 8 bases matching TRBD1. J lost 2 bases, V lost 5 bases, and 5 bases had no gene match. The CDR3 contains 14 residues. Germline assignment: CDR1 SGDLS and CDR2 YYNGEE. This chain's CDR3 is CASSKGQENYGYTF. CDR3 sequence (DNA): TGTGCCAGCAGTAAGGGACAGGAGAACTATGGCTACACCTTC. Based on the CDR3 plus reference TRBV9 and TRBJ1-2, the full variable domain is DSGVTQTPKHLITATGQRVTLRCSPRSGDLSVYWYQQSLDQGLQFLIQYYNGEERAKGNILERFSAQQFPDLHSELNLSSLELGDSALYFCASSKGQENYGYTFGSGTRLTVV.